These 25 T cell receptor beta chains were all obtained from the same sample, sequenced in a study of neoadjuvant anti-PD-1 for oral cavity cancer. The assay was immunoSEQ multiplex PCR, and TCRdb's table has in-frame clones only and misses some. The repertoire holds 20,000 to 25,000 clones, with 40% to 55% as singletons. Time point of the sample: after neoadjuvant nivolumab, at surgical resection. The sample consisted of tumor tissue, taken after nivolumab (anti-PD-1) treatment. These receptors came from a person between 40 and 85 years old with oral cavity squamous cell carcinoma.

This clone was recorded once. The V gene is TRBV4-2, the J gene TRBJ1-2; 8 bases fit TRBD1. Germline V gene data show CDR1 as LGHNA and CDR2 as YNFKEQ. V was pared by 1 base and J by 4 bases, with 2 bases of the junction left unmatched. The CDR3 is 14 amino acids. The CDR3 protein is CASSQAQGGYGYTF. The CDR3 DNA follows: TGTGCCAGCAGCCAAGCACAGGGGGGCTATGGCTACACCTTC.

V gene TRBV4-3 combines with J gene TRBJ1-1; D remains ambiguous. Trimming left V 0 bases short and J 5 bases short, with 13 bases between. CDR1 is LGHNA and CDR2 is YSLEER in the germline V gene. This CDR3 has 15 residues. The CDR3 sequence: CASSQEYSGWTEAFF. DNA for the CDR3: TGCGCCAGCAGCCAAGAATATAGTGGGTGGACTGAAGCTTTCTTT.

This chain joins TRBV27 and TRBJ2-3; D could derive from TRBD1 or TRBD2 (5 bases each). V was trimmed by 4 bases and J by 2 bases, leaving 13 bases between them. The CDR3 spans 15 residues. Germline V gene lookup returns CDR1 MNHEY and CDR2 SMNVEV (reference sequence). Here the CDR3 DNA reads TGTGCCAGCAGTTGGTCCGGGACGGACACAGATACGCAGTATTTT. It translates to CASSWSGTDTDTQYF.

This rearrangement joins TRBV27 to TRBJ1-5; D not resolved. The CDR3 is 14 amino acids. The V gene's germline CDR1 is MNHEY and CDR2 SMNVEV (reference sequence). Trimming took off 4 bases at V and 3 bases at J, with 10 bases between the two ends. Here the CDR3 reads CASSSEGFNQPQHF. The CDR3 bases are TGTGCCAGCAGTTCTGAAGGTTTCAATCAGCCCCAGCATTTT.

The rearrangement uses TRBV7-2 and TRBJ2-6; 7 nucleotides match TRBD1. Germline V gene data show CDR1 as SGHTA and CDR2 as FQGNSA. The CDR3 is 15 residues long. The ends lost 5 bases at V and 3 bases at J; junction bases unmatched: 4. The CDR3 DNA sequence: TGTGCCAGCAGCACGACAGGGCTTGGGGCCAACGTCCTGACTTTC. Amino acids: CASSTTGLGANVLTF. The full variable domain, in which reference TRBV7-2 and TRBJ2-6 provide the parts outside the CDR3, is GAGVSQSPSNKVTEKGKDVELRCDPISGHTALYWYRQSLGQGLEFLIYFQGNSAPDKSGLPSDRFSAERTGGSVSTLTIQRTQQEDSAVYLCASSTTGLGANVLTFGAGSRLTVL.

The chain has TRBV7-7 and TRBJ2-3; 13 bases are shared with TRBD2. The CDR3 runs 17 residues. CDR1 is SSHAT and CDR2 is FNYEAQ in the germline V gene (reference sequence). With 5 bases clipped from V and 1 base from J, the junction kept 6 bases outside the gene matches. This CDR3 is CASSPTSGGAGTDTQYF. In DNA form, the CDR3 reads TGTGCCAGCAGCCCTACTAGCGGGGGGGCCGGCACAGATACGCAGTATTTT.

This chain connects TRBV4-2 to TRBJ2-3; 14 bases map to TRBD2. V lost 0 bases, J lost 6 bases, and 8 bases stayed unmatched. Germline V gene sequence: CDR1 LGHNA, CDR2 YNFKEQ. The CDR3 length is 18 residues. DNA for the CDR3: TGTGCCAGCAGCCAAGATCGAACGGGACTAGCGGGGGAGGATACGCAGTATTTT. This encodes CASSQDRTGLAGEDTQYF.

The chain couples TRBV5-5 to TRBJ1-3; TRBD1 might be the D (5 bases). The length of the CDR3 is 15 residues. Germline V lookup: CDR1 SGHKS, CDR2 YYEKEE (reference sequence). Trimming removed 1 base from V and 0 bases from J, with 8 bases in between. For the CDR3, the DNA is TGTGCCAGCAGCTTGAGGGGCCACTCTGGAAACACCATATATTTT. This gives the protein CASSLRGHSGNTIYF.

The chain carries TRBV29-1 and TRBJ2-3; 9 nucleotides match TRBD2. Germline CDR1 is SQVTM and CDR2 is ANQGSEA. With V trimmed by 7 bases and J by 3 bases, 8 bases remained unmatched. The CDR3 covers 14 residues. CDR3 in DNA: TGCAGCGCTGGGCGCGGGGGGGCTACAGATACGCAGTATTTT. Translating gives CSAGRGGATDTQYF.

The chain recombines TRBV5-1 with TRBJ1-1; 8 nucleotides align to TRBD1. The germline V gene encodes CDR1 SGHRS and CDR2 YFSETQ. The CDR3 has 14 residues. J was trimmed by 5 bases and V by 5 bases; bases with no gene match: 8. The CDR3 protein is CASRLDRGGTEAFF. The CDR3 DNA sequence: TGCGCCAGCAGGCTCGACAGGGGTGGAACTGAAGCTTTCTTT.

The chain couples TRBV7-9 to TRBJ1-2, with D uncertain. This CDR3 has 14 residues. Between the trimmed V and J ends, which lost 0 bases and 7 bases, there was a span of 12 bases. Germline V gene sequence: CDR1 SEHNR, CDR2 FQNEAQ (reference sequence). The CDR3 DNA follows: TGTGCCAGCAGCTTAGCAGAACCAATTGGTGGCTACACCTTC. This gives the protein CASSLAEPIGGYTF.

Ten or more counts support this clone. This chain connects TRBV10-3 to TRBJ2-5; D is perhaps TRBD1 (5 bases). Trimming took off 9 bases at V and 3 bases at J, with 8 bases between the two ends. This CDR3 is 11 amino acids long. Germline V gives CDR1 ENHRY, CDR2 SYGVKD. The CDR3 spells CAIGDKETQYF. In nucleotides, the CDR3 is TGTGCCATAGGGGATAAAGAGACCCAGTACTTC.

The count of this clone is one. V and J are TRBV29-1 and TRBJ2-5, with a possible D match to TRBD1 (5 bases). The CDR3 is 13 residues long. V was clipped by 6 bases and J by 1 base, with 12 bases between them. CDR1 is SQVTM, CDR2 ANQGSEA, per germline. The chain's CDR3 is CSVKGALQETQYF. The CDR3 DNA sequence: TGCAGCGTCAAAGGGGCCCTCCAAGAGACCCAGTACTTC. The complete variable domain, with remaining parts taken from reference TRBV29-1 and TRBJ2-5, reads SAVISQKPSRDICQRGTSLTIQCQVDSQVTMMFWYRQQPGQSLTLIATANQGSEATYESGFVIDKFPISRPNLTFSTLTVSNMSPEDSSIYLCSVKGALQETQYFGPGTRLLVL.

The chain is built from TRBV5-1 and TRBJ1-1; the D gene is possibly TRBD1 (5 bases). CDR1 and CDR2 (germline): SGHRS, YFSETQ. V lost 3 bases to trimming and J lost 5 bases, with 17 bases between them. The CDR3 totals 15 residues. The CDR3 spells CASSSSGGRGTEAFF. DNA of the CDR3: TGCGCCAGCAGCTCCTCCGGGGGGAGAGGGACTGAAGCTTTCTTT.

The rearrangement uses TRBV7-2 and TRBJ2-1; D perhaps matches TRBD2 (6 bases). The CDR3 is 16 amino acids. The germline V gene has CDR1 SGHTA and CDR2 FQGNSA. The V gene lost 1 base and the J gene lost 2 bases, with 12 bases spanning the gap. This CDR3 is CASSLVGGRAYNEQFF. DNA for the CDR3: TGTGCCAGCAGCTTAGTTGGGGGGAGAGCCTACAATGAGCAGTTCTTC.

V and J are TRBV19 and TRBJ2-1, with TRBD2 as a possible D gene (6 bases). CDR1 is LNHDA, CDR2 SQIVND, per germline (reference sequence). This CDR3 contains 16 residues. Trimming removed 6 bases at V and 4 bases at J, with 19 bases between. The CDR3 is CASRDWGESPYNEQFF. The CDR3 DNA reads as TGTGCCAGTAGGGATTGGGGGGAGTCCCCATACAATGAGCAGTTCTTC. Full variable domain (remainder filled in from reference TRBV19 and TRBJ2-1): DGGITQSPKYLFRKEGQNVTLSCEQNLNHDAMYWYRQDPGQGLRLIYYSQIVNDFQKGDIAEGYSVSREKKESFPLTVTSAQKNPTAFYLCASRDWGESPYNEQFFGPGTRLTVL.

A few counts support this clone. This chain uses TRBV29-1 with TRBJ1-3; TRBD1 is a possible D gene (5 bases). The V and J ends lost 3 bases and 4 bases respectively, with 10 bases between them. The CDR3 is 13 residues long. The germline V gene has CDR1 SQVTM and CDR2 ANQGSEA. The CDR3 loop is CSVDGGRGNTIYF. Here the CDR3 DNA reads TGCAGCGTTGATGGGGGTCGGGGAAACACCATATATTTT. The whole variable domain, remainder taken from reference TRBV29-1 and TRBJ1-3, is SAVISQKPSRDICQRGTSLTIQCQVDSQVTMMFWYRQQPGQSLTLIATANQGSEATYESGFVIDKFPISRPNLTFSTLTVSNMSPEDSSIYLCSVDGGRGNTIYFGEGSWLTVV.

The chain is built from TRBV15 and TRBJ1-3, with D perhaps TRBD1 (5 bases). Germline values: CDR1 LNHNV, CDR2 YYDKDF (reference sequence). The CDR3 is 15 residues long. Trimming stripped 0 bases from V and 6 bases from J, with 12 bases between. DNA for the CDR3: TGTGCCACCAGCAGAGATCACGCGGGGGAAAACACCATATATTTT. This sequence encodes CATSRDHAGENTIYF.

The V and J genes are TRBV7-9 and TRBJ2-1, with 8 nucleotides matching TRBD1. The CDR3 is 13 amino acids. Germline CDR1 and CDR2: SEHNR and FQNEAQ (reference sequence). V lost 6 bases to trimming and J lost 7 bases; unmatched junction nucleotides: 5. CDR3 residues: CASRDRVGNEQFF. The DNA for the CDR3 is TGTGCCAGCAGGGACAGGGTGGGGAATGAGCAGTTCTTC.

CDR3 sequence: CASSPDRASNEQFF. The CDR3 nucleotides read TGTGCCAGCTCTCCGGACCGTGCGAGTAATGAGCAGTTCTTC. This chain uses TRBV18 with TRBJ2-1; D gene unclear. Germline assignment: CDR1 KGHSH and CDR2 LQKENI. V was trimmed by 6 bases and J by 7 bases, leaving 16 bases between them. The CDR3 is made up of 14 amino acids.

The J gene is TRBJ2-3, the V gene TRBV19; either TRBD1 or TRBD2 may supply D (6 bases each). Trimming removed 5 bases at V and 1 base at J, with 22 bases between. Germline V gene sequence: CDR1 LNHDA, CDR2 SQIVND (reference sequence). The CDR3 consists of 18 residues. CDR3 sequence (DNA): TGTGCCAGTAGTGCTCGGGACGGGGGCCCCGACGGCACAGATACGCAGTATTTT. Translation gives CASSARDGGPDGTDTQYF.

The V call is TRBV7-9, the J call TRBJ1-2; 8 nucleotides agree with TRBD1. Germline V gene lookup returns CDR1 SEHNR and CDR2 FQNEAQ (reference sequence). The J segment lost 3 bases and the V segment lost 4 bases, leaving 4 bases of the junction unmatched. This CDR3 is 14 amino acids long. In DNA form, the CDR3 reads TGTGCCAGCAGCTCGACAGGGGCGGACTATGGCTACACCTTC. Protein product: CASSSTGADYGYTF.

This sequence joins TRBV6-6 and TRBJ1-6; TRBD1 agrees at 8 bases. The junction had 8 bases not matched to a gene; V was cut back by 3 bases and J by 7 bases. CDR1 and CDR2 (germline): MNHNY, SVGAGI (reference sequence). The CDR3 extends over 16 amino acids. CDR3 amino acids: CASSYYPGQANSPLHF. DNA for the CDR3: TGTGCCAGCAGTTATTACCCGGGACAGGCCAATTCACCCCTCCACTTT.

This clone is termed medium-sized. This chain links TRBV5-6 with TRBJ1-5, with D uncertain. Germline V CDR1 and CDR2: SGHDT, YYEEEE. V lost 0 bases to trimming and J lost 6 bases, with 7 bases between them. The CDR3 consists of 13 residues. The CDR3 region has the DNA TGTGCCAGCAGCTTGGAACGCGGTCAGCCCCAGCATTTT. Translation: CASSLERGQPQHF.

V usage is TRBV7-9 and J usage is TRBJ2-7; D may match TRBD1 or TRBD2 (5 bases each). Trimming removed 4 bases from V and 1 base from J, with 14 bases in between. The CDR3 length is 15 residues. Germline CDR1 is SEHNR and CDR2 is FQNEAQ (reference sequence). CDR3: CASSSPGTRSYEQYF. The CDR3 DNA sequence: TGTGCCAGCAGCTCCCCCGGGACGCGGTCCTACGAGCAGTACTTC.